This is a list of T cell receptor beta chains from one sample in a study of lymphopenia after photon versus proton radiotherapy. Profiling relied on immunoSEQ multiplex PCR, and the TCRdb table lists in-frame clones only, not all of them. The sample has approximately 24,000 clones, 87% seen once. The input for sequencing was peripheral blood, taken from a patient treated with photon-based radiotherapy. The receptor source for this set is a man aged 45-65 years with gastric cancer. The CDR3 runs from the conserved cysteine through the conserved F or W. A D gene is named only where the DNA matches it firmly. Size tells how often a clone was seen (once, few, many) or the class of an expanded clone, and some rows leave it out.

>TRBJ1-1|TRBV18|TRBD1|once
CASSPGQAENTEAFF
TGTGCCAGCTCACCGGGACAGGCCGAGAACACTGAAGCTTTCTTT
>TRBJ1-6|TRBV19|.|.
CARSVGEHNSPLHF
TGTGCCAGGTCGGTCGGGGAGCATAATTCACCCCTCCACTTT
>TRBJ2-2|TRBV5-4|TRBD2|.
CASSLGPQRGGTGELFF
TGTGCCAGCAGCTTGGGGCCCCAGCGGGGTGGCACCGGGGAGCTGTTTTTT
>TRBJ1-2|TRBV20-1|TRBD1|.
CSATGGQGYTF
TGCAGTGCTACAGGGGGTCAAGGCTACACCTTC
>TRBJ1-4|TRBV30|TRBD1|.
CAWSVDRGLEKLFF
TGTGCCTGGAGTGTCGACAGGGGGCTTGAAAAACTGTTCTTT
>TRBJ2-6|TRBV15|.|.
CATSRDRGRGANVLTF
TGTGCCACCAGCAGAGATCGGGGGAGAGGGGCCAACGTCCTGACTTTC
>TRBJ2-3|TRBV7-3|.|.
CASSSGTVSTDTQYF
TGTGCCAGCAGCTCCGGGACGGTTAGCACAGATACGCAGTATTTT
>TRBJ2-3|TRBV11-2|.|few
CASSLGRRAEPQYF
TGTGCCAGCAGCCTAGGGCGTAGAGCCGAACCGCAGTATTTT
>TRBJ1-2|TRBV19|TRBD1|.
CASSIPGTGNYGYTF
TGTGCCAGTAGTATACCCGGGACAGGGAACTATGGCTACACCTTC
>TRBJ1-5|TRBV15|.|.
CATSSLSVRPQHF
TGTGCCACCAGCAGTCTATCGGTTCGGCCCCAGCATTTT
>TRBJ1-1|TRBV4-1|.|.
CASSQADRPNTEAFF
TGCGCCAGCAGCCAAGCCGACAGACCGAACACTGAAGCTTTCTTT
>TRBJ2-7|TRBV5-1|.|.
CASSHGPRAENEQYF
TGCGCCAGCAGCCATGGGCCCAGGGCAGAAAACGAGCAGTACTTC
>TRBJ1-5|TRBV19|.|.
CASSISSPGQPQHF
TGTGCCAGTAGTATCTCCAGCCCAGGGCAGCCCCAGCATTTT
>TRBJ2-3|TRBV20-1|.|.
CSAQSTDTQYF
TGCAGTGCTCAAAGCACAGATACGCAGTATTTT
>TRBJ1-1|TRBV30|.|.
CAWKGWGPNTEAFF
TGTGCCTGGAAGGGTTGGGGGCCGAACACTGAAGCTTTCTTT
>TRBJ2-5|TRBV6-5|.|.
CASSYSTGPETQYF
TGTGCCAGCAGTTACTCGACAGGCCCTGAGACCCAGTACTTC
>TRBJ1-1|TRBV6-5|.|.
CASSSAGRAFF
TGTGCCAGCAGTTCAGCAGGGAGGGCTTTCTTT
>TRBJ2-3|TRBV4-1|.|.
CASSQADTQYF
TGCGCCAGCAGCCAAGCAGATACGCAGTATTTT
>TRBJ2-1|TRBV9|.|.
CASSAVYQPHNEQFF
TGTGCCAGCAGCGCCGTCTACCAACCCCACAATGAGCAGTTCTTC
>TRBJ2-5|TRBV4-1|.|.
CASSLDYTGGTQYF
TGCGCCAGCAGCCTGGACTACACCGGAGGGACCCAGTACTTC
>TRBJ1-4|TRBV5-8|.|.
CASSNEGKKLFF
TGTGCCAGCTCAAACGAGGGGAAAAAACTGTTTTTT
>TRBJ2-1|TRBV6-6|TRBD1|.
CASSYSEQGNEQFF
TGTGCCAGCAGTTACTCCGAACAGGGGAATGAGCAGTTCTTC
>TRBJ1-4|TRBV7-6|.|.
CASSLRAGEKLFF
TGTGCCAGCAGCTTGAGGGCAGGTGAAAAACTGTTTTTT
>TRBJ2-3|TRBV7-3|.|.
CASSYAGTREGGTQYF
TGTGCCAGCAGCTACGCCGGGACCCGGGAAGGTGGTACGCAGTATTTT
>TRBJ1-1|TRBV18|.|.
CASSLRDPEAFF
TGTGCCAGCTCCCTCAGGGACCCTGAAGCTTTCTTT
>TRBJ2-7|TRBV5-1|.|once
CASSLAGLSSHEQYF
TGCGCCAGCAGCTTGGCAGGGTTATCTTCCCACGAGCAGTACTTC
>TRBJ1-1|TRBV5-1|.|once
CASSLAPGAATEAFF
TGCGCCAGCAGCTTGGCCCCGGGGGCGGCCACTGAAGCTTTCTTT
>TRBJ2-3|TRBV19|TRBD2|.
CASSTNSGGATDTQYF
TGTGCCAGTAGTACCAATAGCGGGGGGGCGACAGATACGCAGTATTTT
>TRBJ2-3|TRBV6-6|.|.
CASSLTISTDTQYF
TGTGCCAGCAGTTTAACTATTAGCACAGATACGCAGTATTTT
>TRBJ2-5|TRBV5-3|.|.
CASSLDLSTQYF
TGTGCCAGCAGCTTGGACCTGTCCACCCAGTACTTC
>TRBJ1-3|TRBV2|TRBD1|.
CASRGQGPQRNTIYF
TGTGCCAGCAGGGGACAGGGCCCGCAGCGCAACACCATATATTTT
>TRBJ2-7|TRBV7-2|.|.
CASTLQWGSYEQYF
TGTGCCAGCACCCTTCAGTGGGGAAGCTACGAGCAGTACTTC
>TRBJ1-1|TRBV14|.|.
CASSQVLGVNTEAFF
TGTGCCAGCAGCCAAGTACTGGGGGTGAACACTGAAGCTTTCTTT
>TRBJ1-3|TRBV19|.|.
CASSKGGNTIYF
TGTGCCAGTAGTAAGGGGGGAAACACCATATATTTT
>TRBJ1-2|TRBV27|.|.
CASSLFQGYYGYTF
TGTGCCAGCAGTTTGTTCCAGGGATACTATGGCTACACCTTC
>TRBJ2-7|TRBV11-2|.|.
CASSLVGGLREQYF
TGTGCCAGCAGCTTAGTAGGGGGTCTGAGGGAGCAGTACTTC
>TRBJ1-4|TRBV15|TRBD1|.
CATSRTGLREKLFF
TGTGCCACCAGCAGGACAGGGTTGCGTGAAAAACTGTTTTTT
>TRBJ2-2|TRBV30|TRBD1|.
CAGQDANTGELFF
TGTGCCGGACAGGACGCGAACACCGGGGAGCTGTTTTTT
>TRBJ2-7|TRBV6-6|.|.
CASSYSRLSYEQYF
TGTGCCAGCAGTTACTCACGACTATCCTACGAGCAGTACTTC
>TRBJ1-1|TRBV2|TRBD1|.
CASTERGLGTEAFF
TGTGCCAGCACCGAAAGGGGGCTGGGGACTGAAGCTTTCTTT
>TRBJ1-2|TRBV9|.|.
CASSSGFYGYTF
TGTGCCAGCAGTTCCGGCTTCTATGGCTACACCTTC
>TRBJ2-5|TRBV20-1|.|.
CSARGGETQYF
TGCAGTGCTAGAGGAGGAGAGACCCAGTACTTC
>TRBJ1-3|TRBV5-1|.|.
CASSPRAASGNTIYF
TGCGCCAGCAGCCCTCGGGCAGCGTCTGGAAACACCATATATTTT
>TRBJ2-2|TRBV30|TRBD2|.
CAWSVGGVTGELFF
TGTGCCTGGAGTGTCGGGGGGGTCACCGGGGAGCTGTTTTTT
>TRBJ1-1|TRBV7-2|.|.
CASSLMTNTEAFF
TGTGCCAGCAGCTTGATGACGAACACTGAAGCTTTCTTT
>TRBJ1-2|TRBV6-6|TRBD1|.
CASSYRVGGTALGYTF
TGTGCCAGCAGTTACAGGGTTGGGGGGACAGCCCTGGGCTACACCTTC
>TRBJ1-1|TRBV6-1|TRBD1|.
CASSPQTGETEAFF
TGTGCCAGCAGTCCCCAGACAGGGGAAACTGAAGCTTTCTTT
>TRBJ2-5|TRBV30|TRBD1|once
CAWSSVTGLGETQYF
TGTGCCTGGAGTTCCGTGACAGGGCTAGGGGAGACCCAGTACTTC